Below, 24 T cell receptor beta chains from the same sample are listed, as sequenced in a study of blood T cell repertoires in COVID-19. The table came from immunoSEQ multiplex PCR; TCRdb's copy has only in-frame clones and leaves some out. Counted here are roughly 190,000 clones, under 90% occurring once; the ten biggest clones make up about 7%. What was sequenced was peripheral blood. The receptors were sampled from a man in his 60s with acute or convalescent COVID-19.

This chain uses TRBV5-1 with TRBJ1-4; 7 bases agree with TRBD1. CDR3 length equals 15 residues. J was trimmed by 10 bases and V by 0 bases; bases with no gene match: 9. Germline CDR1 reads SGHRS; CDR2 reads YFSETQ. CDR3 sequence reads: CASSLATGDVRKLFF. As DNA, the CDR3 is TGCGCCAGCAGCTTGGCTACAGGGGATGTGCGAAAACTGTTTTTT.

This chain joins TRBV14 and TRBJ1-3, with 7 bases matching TRBD1. With V trimmed by 3 bases and J by 7 bases, 6 bases remained unmatched. The CDR3 runs 14 residues. CDR1 is SGHDN and CDR2 is FVKESK in the germline V gene. The DNA for the CDR3 is TGTGCCAGCAGCCAGGACAGGTCCCTCAACACCATATATTTT. Its protein product is CASSQDRSLNTIYF.

The V call is TRBV10-1, the J call TRBJ2-3; 9 bases are shared with TRBD2. Per germline, CDR1 WNHNN and CDR2 SYGVQD (reference sequence). The CDR3 totals 20 residues. V was clipped by 3 bases and J by 2 bases; unmatched bases: 18. In DNA form, the CDR3 reads TGCGCCAGCAGTGAAACAACTGGGACTAGCTTCGTAACCAACACAGATACGCAGTATTTT. Protein product: CASSETTGTSFVTNTDTQYF.

J is TRBJ2-3 and V is TRBV3-1 (or the pseudogene TRBV3-2); D perhaps matches TRBD1 (7 bases). V shed 6 bases and J shed 4 bases, with 14 bases lying between them. Germline V gives CDR1 LGHDT, CDR2 YNNKEL (reference sequence). This CDR3 region has 14 residues. The CDR3 DNA reads TGTGCCAGCAGATCCAGGGGGGCATCAGATACGCAGTATTTT. This translates into CASRSRGASDTQYF.

The chain is built from TRBV9 and TRBJ2-1; TRBD2 matches at 9 bases. With V trimmed by 4 bases and J by 2 bases, 7 bases remained unmatched. The CDR3 covers 16 residues. CDR1 SGDLS and CDR2 YYNGEE come from the germline V gene. In nucleotides, the CDR3 is TGTGCCAGCAGCCAAAATAGCGGGAGAACCTACAATGAGCAGTTCTTC. Translation: CASSQNSGRTYNEQFF.

The rearrangement joins TRBV7-8 to TRBJ1-2; D perhaps matches TRBD1 (5 bases). Germline CDR1 is SGHVS and CDR2 is FQNEAQ. V gave up 5 bases and J gave up 5 bases, with 15 bases separating them. The CDR3 consists of 14 residues. CDR3 loop: CASSRGGDGYGYTF. As DNA, the CDR3 is TGTGCCAGCAGCCGTGGGGGGGATGGGTATGGCTACACCTTC.

The V call is TRBV5-1, the J call TRBJ2-3; D is unclear. This CDR3 is built from 14 residues. Germline-derived CDR1 and CDR2 are SGHRS and YFSETQ. V was pared by 0 bases and J by 2 bases, with 7 bases between. The CDR3 DNA is TGCGCCAGCAGCTTGGAGTACACCACAGATACGCAGTATTTT. The encoded protein is CASSLEYTTDTQYF.

This clone was counted once. CDR3 coding DNA: TGCAGCGGAGGCGGGGGTAGCGGGGGGTACGAGCAGTACTTC. It translates to CSGGGGSGGYEQYF. This chain links TRBV29-1 with TRBJ2-7; 10 nucleotides agree with TRBD2. The V and J ends lost 7 bases and 4 bases, in that order; junction bases with no gene match: 10. Germline CDR1 reads SQVTM; CDR2 reads ANQGSEA. The CDR3 covers 14 residues.

The genes are TRBV6-5 and TRBJ1-5, with 9 bases identical to TRBD1. The trim removed 3 bases at V and 5 bases at J, leaving 8 bases unmatched. Germline assignment: CDR1 MNHEY and CDR2 SVGAGI. There are 16 residues in the CDR3. CDR3 amino acids: CASSYLTGGGYQPQHF. For the CDR3, the DNA is TGTGCCAGCAGTTATCTAACAGGGGGCGGTTATCAGCCCCAGCATTTT.

As for this clone: Other DNA sequences from this sample encode an identical CDR3 as well. The rearrangement uses TRBV5-1 and TRBJ2-2, with TRBD2 matching 10 bases. Germline CDR1 reads SGHRS; CDR2 reads YFSETQ. The V segment lost 3 bases and the J segment 1 base; nucleotides outside the gene matches: 3. This CDR3 has 16 residues. CDR3 amino acids: CASSSLAGGNTGELFF. For the CDR3, the DNA is TGCGCCAGCAGCTCCTTAGCGGGGGGGAACACCGGGGAGCTGTTTTTT.

The chain has TRBV6-2 or TRBV6-3 and TRBJ1-1; no clear D gene. The CDR3 covers 15 residues. Germline assignment: CDR1 MNHEY and CDR2 SVGEGT. Trimming cost V 4 bases and J 3 bases, with 15 bases left between them. This CDR3 reads CASSSPREADTEAFF. CDR3 sequence (DNA): TGTGCCAGCAGTTCACCGAGGGAAGCGGACACTGAAGCTTTCTTT.

This chain uses TRBV6-5 with TRBJ1-2; TRBD1 is a possible D gene (6 bases). This CDR3 comprises 13 residues. Germline V gene lookup returns CDR1 MNHEY and CDR2 SVGAGI. V shed 8 bases and J shed 8 bases, with 18 bases lying between them. The chain's CDR3 is CASGRQALWGYTF. CDR3 DNA sequence: TGTGCCAGCGGCCGACAGGCCCTCTGGGGCTACACCTTC.

The count of this clone is one. CDR3: CASSLIARRWDNEQFF. The DNA of the CDR3 is TGTGCCAGCAGCCTCATAGCGAGGAGGTGGGACAATGAGCAGTTCTTC. The rearrangement links TRBV5-6 to TRBJ2-1, with D maybe TRBD2 (5 bases). The length of the CDR3 is 16 residues. CDR1 SGHDT and CDR2 YYEEEE come from the germline V gene. Deletions cut 4 bases from V and 5 bases from J, with 19 bases between. Drawing the rest from reference TRBV5-6 and TRBJ2-1, the complete variable domain is DAGVTQSPTHLIKTRGQQVTLRCSPKSGHDTVSWYQQALGQGPQFIFQYYEEEERQRGNFPDRFSGHQFPNYSSELNVNALLLGDSALYLCASSLIARRWDNEQFFGPGTRLTVL.

The chain combines TRBV10-3 with TRBJ2-2, with TRBD2 identical over 8 bases. The CDR3 spans 16 residues. Germline-derived CDR1 and CDR2 are ENHRY and SYGVKD. Trimming took 3 bases from V and 6 from J; bases not matched to a gene: 9. CDR3 coding DNA: TGTGCCATCAGTGATGGTGTAGCGGGGTTATCCGGGGAGCTGTTTTTT. Amino acids: CAISDGVAGLSGELFF.

The chain carries TRBV7-9 and TRBJ1-5; 10 nucleotides align to TRBD1. The CDR3 runs 15 residues. CDR1 is SEHNR and CDR2 is FQNEAQ in the germline V gene (reference sequence). V lost 4 bases to trimming and J lost 3 bases; unmatched junction nucleotides: 3. As DNA, the CDR3 is TGTGCCAGCAGCTCAGGGACAGGGGTCAATCAGCCCCAGCATTTT. As protein: CASSSGTGVNQPQHF.

The chain links TRBV6-5 to TRBJ1-1; D possibly corresponds to TRBD1 (5 bases). V lost 6 bases and J lost 1, with 6 bases in between. Germline lookup yields CDR1 MNHEY and CDR2 SVGAGI. This CDR3 region has 12 residues. The CDR3: CASSGQNTEAFF. CDR3 bases: TGTGCCAGCAGCGGACAGAACACTGAAGCTTTCTTT.

The V gene is TRBV7-2, the J gene TRBJ1-2; 7 bases are shared with TRBD1. The CDR3 extends over 14 amino acids. Germline CDR1 reads SGHTA; CDR2 reads FQGNSA. The V gene end was trimmed by 1 base and the J gene end by 7 bases; junction bases not matched to a gene: 6. Here the CDR3 reads CASSLGGGAGGYTF. The CDR3 DNA reads as TGTGCCAGCAGCTTAGGAGGGGGCGCAGGTGGCTACACCTTC. Complete variable domain (other parts from reference TRBV7-2 and TRBJ1-2): GAGVSQSPSNKVTEKGKDVELRCDPISGHTALYWYRQSLGQGLEFLIYFQGNSAPDKSGLPSDRFSAERTGGSVSTLTIQRTQQEDSAVYLCASSLGGGAGGYTFGSGTRLTVV.

V and J are TRBV6-1 and TRBJ1-5; TRBD1 aligns across 9 bases. The J segment lost 6 bases and the V segment lost 3 bases, leaving 3 bases of the junction unmatched. The germline V gene encodes CDR1 MNHNS and CDR2 SASEGT. CDR3 length equals 14 residues. The CDR3 DNA reads as TGTGCCAGCAGTGACCTGGACAGGGGTCAGCCCCAGCATTTT. As protein: CASSDLDRGQPQHF.

The chain couples TRBV11-1 to TRBJ2-7, with D possibly TRBD1 on 5 matching bases. The CDR3 contains 15 residues. V dropped 1 base and J dropped 1 base, with 11 bases sitting between them. Germline assignment: CDR1 SGHAT and CDR2 FQDESV (reference sequence). This CDR3 reads CASSLGPGSSYEQYF. The DNA for the CDR3 is TGTGCCAGCAGCTTAGGGCCAGGGTCTTCCTACGAGCAGTACTTC.

The chain is built from TRBV7-9 and TRBJ2-1; 12 bases match TRBD2. The V gene's germline CDR1 is SEHNR and CDR2 FQNEAQ (reference sequence). This CDR3 comprises 17 residues. V lost 5 bases and J lost 0; bases outside the gene matches: 5. The CDR3 sequence is CASSPTSGSISYNEQFF. Here the CDR3 DNA reads TGTGCCAGCAGCCCGACTAGCGGGAGCATCTCCTACAATGAGCAGTTCTTC.

The V call is TRBV19, the J call TRBJ1-1; 10 nucleotides line up with TRBD1. The CDR3 is 14 amino acids. With 3 bases clipped from V and 6 bases from J, the junction kept 4 bases outside the gene matches. CDR1 is LNHDA, CDR2 SQIVND, per germline (reference sequence). The CDR3 DNA is TGTGCCAGTAGTATGGGACAGGGGCTCTCTGAAGCTTTCTTT. Protein sequence: CASSMGQGLSEAFF.

This clone was counted a few times. Written as DNA, the CDR3 is TGTGCCACCTCTGCAGGGTACGAGCAGTACTTC. It is translated as CATSAGYEQYF. The rearrangement uses TRBV24-1 and TRBJ2-7; maybe TRBD1 (5 bases). This CDR3 is built from 11 residues. With 9 bases removed from V and 4 bases from J, the gap between germline ends came to 9 bases. Germline V gene sequence: CDR1 KGHDR, CDR2 SFDVKD.

The J gene is TRBJ1-4, the V gene TRBV12-3 or TRBV12-4; D might be TRBD1 (6 bases). V was pared by 8 bases and J by 0 bases, with 7 bases between. This CDR3 contains 13 residues. Here the CDR3 reads CASGQSTNEKLFF. The CDR3 DNA reads TGTGCCAGCGGACAGTCAACTAATGAAAAACTGTTTTTT.

This sequence joins TRBV15 and TRBJ1-5; D remains unclear. V was shortened by 1 base and J by 0 bases, with 19 bases between the two germline ends. Germline CDR1 is LNHNV and CDR2 is YYDKDF (reference sequence). CDR3 length equals 19 residues. The CDR3 here is CATSRVLGTRVISNQPQHF. In nucleotides, the CDR3 is TGTGCCACCAGCAGAGTTTTGGGCACCAGAGTTATTAGCAATCAGCCCCAGCATTTT.